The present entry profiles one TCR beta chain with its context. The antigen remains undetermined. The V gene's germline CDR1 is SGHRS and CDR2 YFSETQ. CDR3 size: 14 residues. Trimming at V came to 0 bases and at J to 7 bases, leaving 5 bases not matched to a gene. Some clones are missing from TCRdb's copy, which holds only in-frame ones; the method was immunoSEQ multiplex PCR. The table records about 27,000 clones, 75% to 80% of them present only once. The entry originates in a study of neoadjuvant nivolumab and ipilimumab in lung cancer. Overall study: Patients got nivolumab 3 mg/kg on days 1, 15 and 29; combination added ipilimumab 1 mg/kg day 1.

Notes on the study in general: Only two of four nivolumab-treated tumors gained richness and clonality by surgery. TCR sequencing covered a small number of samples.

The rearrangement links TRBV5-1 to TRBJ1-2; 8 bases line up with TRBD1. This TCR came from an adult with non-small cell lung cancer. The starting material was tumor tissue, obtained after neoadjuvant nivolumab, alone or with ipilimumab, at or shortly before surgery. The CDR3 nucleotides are TGCGCCAGCAGCTTGGCGGGACAGGCGAGTGGCTACACCTTC. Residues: CASSLAGQASGYTF.